This T cell receptor (beta chain) emerged from a study of persistence of HIV-infected CD4 T cells. About the research overall: Isolated cells were CMV- and HIV-1 Gag-responding CD4+ T cells. Donors had been on suppressive ART for a median of 8 years.

About this clone itself: What it binds is not known.

The CDR3 length is 11 residues. The ends were cut back, 2 bases at V and 11 bases at J, with 10 bases in the middle. The germline V gene encodes CDR1 DFQATT and CDR2 SNEGSKA (reference sequence). The immunoSEQ assay was version 4, run in survey mode. Assay: immunoSEQ multiplex PCR; the TCRdb copy retains only in-frame clones and omits some. The sample lists roughly 28,000 clones, 78% seen once, with 0.75% to 0.9% in the top ten. The stimulus was lysate of CMV-infected fibroblasts, 8.5 to 10 ug/mL. CD40L/CD69 double-negative CD45RO-high memory CD4+ T cells were collected. These HIV-1-infected adults initiated suppressive ART in chronic infection. Before stimulation, PBMCs underwent CD8+ T cell depletion.

The TCR sequence derives from an adult woman with HIV who was CMV-seropositive. Sample: CD4+ T cells sorted from PBMCs after approximately 19-hour stimulation, taken from a patient who received antiretroviral therapy. V is TRBV20-1 and J is TRBJ1-5; weak D call: TRBD1 (5 bases). The CDR3 spells CSARSGRAQHF. In DNA form, the CDR3 reads TGCAGTGCTAGATCAGGGCGGGCCCAGCATTTT.